What follows is one T cell receptor beta chain and its context. The data originate from a study of blood T cell repertoires in COVID-19. Unmatched junction bases numbered 6, after V lost 3 bases and J lost 6 bases. Germline V gene sequence: CDR1 LNHDA, CDR2 SQIVND (reference sequence). CDR3 length: 14 residues. The authors' processing: Amplifying reference gene primers gave estimates of nucleated cell counts. Method: immunoSEQ multiplex PCR; TCRdb's copy keeps in-frame clones and lacks some. V, J and clone size were drawn from that table, and D and trimming were deduced from the DNA. This sample has about 160,000 clones; approximately 82% occur once, and the top ten carry under 9%.

V usage is TRBV19 and J usage is TRBJ2-3; 7 bases line up with TRBD2. The sequenced sample consisted of peripheral blood. The source is a woman in her forties with COVID-19, enrolled during active disease. This chain's CDR3 is CASSIGLAADTQYF. CDR3 bases: TGTGCCAGTAGTATCGGGCTAGCGGCGGATACGCAGTATTTT.